A selection of T cell receptor beta chains follows, all from one sample in a study of cytomegalovirus exposure and HLA in healthy donors. Profiled with immunoSEQ multiplex PCR; TCRdb holds only in-frame clones, not every one. The repertoire has 80,000 to 95,000 clones, 75% to 85% of them found once; the top ten carry roughly 15%. Input material: PBMCs. Receptors originate from a woman between 40 and 55 years old in good health and CMV-seropositive. CDR3s include the opening cysteine and the closing phenylalanine or tryptophan. The D gene is left open where the match is weak. Clone size is given for some rows only: seen once, a few or many times, or a class if the clone is expanded.

CDR3nt	CDR3aa	j_gene	abundance	d_gene	v_gene
TGTGCCAGCAGTCCGGGACAGGGTTTCTCTGGGGCCAACGTCCTGACTTTC	CASSPGQGFSGANVLTF	TRBJ2-6	NA	TRBD1	TRBV2
TGCGCCAGCAGCCGACTAGTGTCAGATACGCAGTATTTT	CASSRLVSDTQYF	TRBJ2-3	NA	NA	TRBV5-1
TGTGCCAGCAGTGTTTCAGGGGCCCAGGGGTATGGCTACACCTTC	CASSVSGAQGYGYTF	TRBJ1-2	NA	NA	TRBV6-5
TGTGCCAGCAGTGAAGACCAGGGTAGCTCCTACGAGCAGTACTTC	CASSEDQGSSYEQYF	TRBJ2-7	NA	NA	TRBV6-1
TGTGCCAGCAGTTATTCCCTGGACAGGGCCTATGGCTACACCTTC	CASSYSLDRAYGYTF	TRBJ1-2	NA	TRBD1	TRBV6-6
TGCGCCAGCAGTTCGGACAGGGGCAATGAGCAGTTCTTC	CASSSDRGNEQFF	TRBJ2-1	NA	TRBD1	TRBV10-2
TGTGCCAGCAGCTTAAACGCGGGGTGGTATGGCTACACCTTC	CASSLNAGWYGYTF	TRBJ1-2	NA	NA	TRBV11-2
TGTGCCAGCCGGAGAGAACCCTACAATGAGCAGTTCTTC	CASRREPYNEQFF	TRBJ2-1	NA	NA	TRBV7-9
TGTGCCAGCTCAAGAAGCGGGGCGCTCGACGAGCAGTACTTC	CASSRSGALDEQYF	TRBJ2-7	NA	TRBD2	TRBV2
TGTGCCAGCAGTGACGGGGGAGGCCCCTACGAGCAGTACTTC	CASSDGGGPYEQYF	TRBJ2-7	NA	NA	TRBV2
TGTGCCAGCAGTAAGACTAGCGGGGGGTACAATGAGCAGTTCTTC	CASSKTSGGYNEQFF	TRBJ2-1	NA	TRBD2	TRBV25-1
TGTGCCAGCAGCTTACTCGGACTAAAAGGCTCCTACGAGCAGTACTTC	CASSLLGLKGSYEQYF	TRBJ2-7	few	NA	TRBV7-2
TGCGCCAGCAGTGAGTCGGCAGGGGCTGGGCAGTACTTC	CASSESAGAGQYF	TRBJ2-7	NA	NA	TRBV10-1
TGTGCCAGCAGAAGACAGGGGACCTACGAGCAGTACTTC	CASRRQGTYEQYF	TRBJ2-7	NA	TRBD1	TRBV28
TGTGCCAGCTCACCACTTGATCCAGGAGGTACTGAAGCTTTCTTT	CASSPLDPGGTEAFF	TRBJ1-1	NA	NA	TRBV18
TGTGCCAGCAGCTCTCCGGGACAGGGTTACAATGAGCAGTTCTTC	CASSSPGQGYNEQFF	TRBJ2-1	NA	TRBD1	TRBV11-3
TGTGCCAGCAGCAACGGTCCTAGCGGTGAGCAGTTCTTC	CASSNGPSGEQFF	TRBJ2-1	few	NA	TRBV21-1
TGTGCCAGCAGCTCCCCGACGGGACTAGCGGCTTACAATGAGCAGTTCTTC	CASSSPTGLAAYNEQFF	TRBJ2-1	NA	TRBD2	TRBV7-2
TGTGCCAGCAGCCTCAGGGCCCCCTACGAGCAGTACTTC	CASSLRAPYEQYF	TRBJ2-7	NA	NA	TRBV28
TGTGCCAGCAGTTTACAGGGATCGGCCTACACCTTC	CASSLQGSAYTF	TRBJ1-2	NA	NA	TRBV28
TGTGCCAGCAGCCAAGATATAGGGGGGAACACTGAAGCTTTCTTT	CASSQDIGGNTEAFF	TRBJ1-1	NA	NA	TRBV14
TGCGCCAGCAGCCAAGCCGGGGGGACTAGTGAGACCCAGTACTTC	CASSQAGGTSETQYF	TRBJ2-5	NA	TRBD2	TRBV4-3
TGTGCCAGCAGCCCTGGGGACAGGGGTAACTATGGCTACACCTTC	CASSPGDRGNYGYTF	TRBJ1-2	NA	TRBD1	TRBV7-8
TGCGCCAGCAGCTTGGAGCGGTATGGCTACACCTTC	CASSLERYGYTF	TRBJ1-2	NA	NA	TRBV5-1
TGTGCCATTCCACTTCAGGGGAACACTGAAGCTTTCTTT	CAIPLQGNTEAFF	TRBJ1-1	NA	NA	TRBV7-9
TGTGCCAGCAGCCCATTCCCAATTACTAGCGGGAGGGGTAATGAGCAGTTCTTC	CASSPFPITSGRGNEQFF	TRBJ2-1	few	TRBD2	TRBV14
TGTGCCAGCAGCTTAGCTCGACAGGGTCTAGAGACCCAGTACTTC	CASSLARQGLETQYF	TRBJ2-5	NA	TRBD1	TRBV7-9
TGTGCCACCAGCTCTAGACCCGGAGACAGTACTGAAGCTTTCTTT	CATSSRPGDSTEAFF	TRBJ1-1	few	NA	TRBV15
TGCGCCAGCAGCCTCAGGGGTGCTAATGAAAAACTGTTTTTT	CASSLRGANEKLFF	TRBJ1-4	few	NA	TRBV5-1